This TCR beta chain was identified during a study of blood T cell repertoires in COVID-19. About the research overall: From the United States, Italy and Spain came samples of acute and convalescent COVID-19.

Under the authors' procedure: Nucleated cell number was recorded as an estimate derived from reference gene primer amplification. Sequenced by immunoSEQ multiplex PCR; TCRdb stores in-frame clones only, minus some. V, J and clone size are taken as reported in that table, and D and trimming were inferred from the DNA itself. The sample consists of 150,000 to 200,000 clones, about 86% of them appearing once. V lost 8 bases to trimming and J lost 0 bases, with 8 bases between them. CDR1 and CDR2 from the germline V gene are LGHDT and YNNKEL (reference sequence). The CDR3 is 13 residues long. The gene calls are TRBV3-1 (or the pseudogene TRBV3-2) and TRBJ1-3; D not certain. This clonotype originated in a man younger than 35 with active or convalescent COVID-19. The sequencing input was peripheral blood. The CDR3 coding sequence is TGTGCCAGCGGCTTGATCTCTGGAAACACCATATATTTT. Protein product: CASGLISGNTIYF.